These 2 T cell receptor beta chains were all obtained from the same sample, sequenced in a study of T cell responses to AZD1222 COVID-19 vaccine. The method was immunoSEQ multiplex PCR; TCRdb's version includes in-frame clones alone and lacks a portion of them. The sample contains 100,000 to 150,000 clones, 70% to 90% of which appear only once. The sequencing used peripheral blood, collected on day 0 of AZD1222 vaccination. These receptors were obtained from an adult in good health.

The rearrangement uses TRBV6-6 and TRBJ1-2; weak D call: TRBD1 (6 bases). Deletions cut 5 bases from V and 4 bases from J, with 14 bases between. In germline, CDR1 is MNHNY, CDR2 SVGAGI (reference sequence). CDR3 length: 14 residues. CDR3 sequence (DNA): TGTGCCAGCAGTCGTTCAGGGGAGTCCTATGGCTACACCTTC. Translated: CASSRSGESYGYTF.

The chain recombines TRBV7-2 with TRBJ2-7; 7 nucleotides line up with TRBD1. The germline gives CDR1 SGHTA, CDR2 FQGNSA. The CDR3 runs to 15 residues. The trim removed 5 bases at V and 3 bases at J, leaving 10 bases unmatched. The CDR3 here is CASSLGQIGLYEQYF. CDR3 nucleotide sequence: TGTGCCAGCAGCCTGGGACAGATAGGGCTCTACGAGCAGTACTTC.